This T cell receptor (beta chain) was recorded in a study of shared clonotypes between healthy human individuals (dated by TCRdb to 2020 to 2022). In the study overall: The cohort included a few men and two women between 18 and 49 years of age. Per donor, three plates each were used for CD4 naive and CD4 memory, two for CD8 naive, and one for CD8 memory. The study deeply sequenced blood TCR repertoires of about five healthy adults to estimate repertoire size and the extent of clonotype sharing between individuals. To increase sequencing depth and limit assay-specific biases, different laboratories used diverse techniques to prepare libraries and sequence TCR repertoires. Leukapheresis yielded between about 0.9 and 10 billion PBMCs per donor.

Using the deep immunoSEQ assay, TCR CDR3 regions were amplified from genomic DNA by multiplex PCR. Extracted genomic DNA from each cell subset was distributed evenly across all wells of several immunoSEQ 96-well plates, and each plate was treated as a replicate. For sorted subsets, roughly 200 ng of genomic DNA, equivalent to 25,000 to 35,000 T cell genomes, went into each replicate PCR. The purified libraries were quantified using a Qubit 3.0 fluorometer, sized with a Bioanalyzer 2100, and then quantified again using the KAPA Library Quantification kit. Every immunoSEQ 96-well plate was sequenced on a separate single-read 150-cycle Illumina NextSeq 550 flow cell. The paper's processing steps were these. Because the immunoSEQ output included only junctional sequences and no quality scores, the filtering could not be the same as the filtering used for full-length reads. To assign V/J genes and CDR3, sequences were annotated using PyIR, a Python wrapper for IgBLAST v1.9, with IMGT germline references. Reads were removed for weak V/J assignments (E-value above 1e-6), missing CDR3, stop codons, out-of-frame junctions, or ambiguous translated residues. V3J clonotypes were defined as sequences sharing the same inferred V gene, J gene, and CDR3 amino acid sequence. Percentage overlap between repertoires was calculated by dividing the number of shared unique clonotypes by the size of the smaller repertoire. Richness of each repertoire was evaluated using RTK rarefaction, the Chao1 estimator, and Recon v2.1 estimates of unobserved clonotypes. OLGA was used to compute generation probabilities for all TCRbeta clonotypes that the gDNA method yielded from a handful of donors. TCRdb retrieved this table from immuneACCESS and kept in-frame rearrangements only. Not all clones are present; in checked studies, unresolved V genes account for under half, and no reason is known for the remainder. D and trimming come from the DNA, and the V and J calls and clone size come from that table. Here the sample has some 1 million clones; about 70% occur a single time. The ten largest clones add up to approximately 1.5% of the sample.

What the authors observed across the whole study: Sharing across several donors was observed for 4.5% to 6.5% of naive CD4, about 4% of naive CD8, 2% to 2.5% of memory CD4, and roughly 0.4% of memory CD8 clonotypes. Rarefaction of sorted-subset datasets indicated incomplete sequencing despite the large sequencing depth. Estimated clonotype richness was generally larger for naive than for memory subsets. Pairwise subsampling indicated that sequencing depth was expected to affect the degree of clonotype sharing among donors. Compared with non-shared clonotypes, the clonotypes found in all four sorted-subset donors had higher generation probabilities. Because the study included only a small number of donors, the genetic and exposure-history diversity represented was limited. Sampling was restricted to blood, and TCR repertoires in tissue are likely to differ from TCR repertoires in blood.

For this clone: The antigen it binds to is not known. No base-level quality is on record; no much larger clone is a single base apart.

The donors were healthy, HIV-negative adults who had no recently reported acute infections or vaccinations. Every donor was a Caucasian adult residing in Nashville, Tennessee, USA. Magnetic negative selection was used to enrich CD4+ T cells, after which naive cells were positively selected on CD45RA and the negative fraction became the memory subset. Blood was collected by leukapheresis, and PBMCs were isolated by Ficoll-Histopaque density gradient centrifugation and then cryopreserved in liquid nitrogen vapor phase. Purity and quantity of every magnetically sorted T cell population were checked by analytical flow cytometry. Genomic DNA was isolated from every sorted fraction and measured by UV absorbance on a Nanodrop 2000c. This receptor was taken from a man between 18 and 35 years old in good health. Sequencing input: memory CD4+ T cells sorted from blood. In light of the paper, this sample's cell subset or site label describes: CD45RA-negative fraction.

For the CDR3, the sequence is CASSLLPALEISIGYTF. The DNA sequence is given as TGTGCCAGCAGCTTGTTACCCGCCCTTGAAATTAGCATTGGCTACACCTTC. Here the chain combines TRBV5-5 and TRBJ1-2; the D gene cannot be named for sure. The CDR3, cysteine through phenylalanine, is 17 amino acids long. Only the CDR3 part of the read is kept: 51 bases, read in frame from the first base. Taken from the germline V gene (reference sequence), the CDR1 and CDR2 loops are SGHKS and YYEKEE. Trimming costs V 1 base and J 7 bases, and their ends lie 23 bases apart.